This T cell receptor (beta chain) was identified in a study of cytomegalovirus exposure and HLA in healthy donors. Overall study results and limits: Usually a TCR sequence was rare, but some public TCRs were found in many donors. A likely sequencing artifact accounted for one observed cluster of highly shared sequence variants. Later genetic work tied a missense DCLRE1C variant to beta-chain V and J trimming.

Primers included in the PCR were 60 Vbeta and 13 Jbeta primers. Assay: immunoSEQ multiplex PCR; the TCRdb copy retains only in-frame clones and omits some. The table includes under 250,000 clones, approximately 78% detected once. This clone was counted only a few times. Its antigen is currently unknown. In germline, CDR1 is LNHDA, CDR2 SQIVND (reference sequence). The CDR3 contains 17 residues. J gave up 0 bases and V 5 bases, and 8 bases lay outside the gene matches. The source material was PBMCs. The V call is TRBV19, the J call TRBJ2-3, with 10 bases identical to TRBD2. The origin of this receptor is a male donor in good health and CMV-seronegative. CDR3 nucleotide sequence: TGTGCCAGTAGTCAAAATGGACTAGCGGCTAGCACAGATACGCAGTATTTT. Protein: CASSQNGLAASTDTQYF.